The 30 T cell receptor beta chains below were found in one sample sequenced in a study of T cells in pancreatic ductal adenocarcinoma. Clones were sequenced by immunoSEQ multiplex PCR, and TCRdb holds only the in-frame ones, with some missing. The sample has more than 25,000 clones; roughly nine tenths are singletons. The selected patients with pancreatic ductal adenocarcinoma had surgery but no neoadjuvant therapy. Sequenced sample: PBMCs. The source of these receptors is a human donor with pancreatic ductal adenocarcinoma.

The V gene is TRBV2, the J gene TRBJ2-5, with no clear D. Trimming cost V 1 base and J 5 bases, with 8 bases left between them. CDR1 SNHLY and CDR2 FYNNEI come from the germline V gene. CDR3 length: 13 amino acids. The CDR3 reads CASSEDFGETQYF. The CDR3 DNA follows: TGTGCCAGCAGTGAAGACTTTGGGGAGACCCAGTACTTC.

The rearrangement links TRBV7-2 to TRBJ2-7; tentative D call: TRBD1 (6 bases). Trimming removed 5 bases at V and 1 base at J, with 9 bases between. This CDR3 comprises 13 residues. Looked up from germline, CDR1 is SGHTA and CDR2 is FQGNSA. The CDR3 here is CASSLDSSYEQYF. The CDR3 DNA sequence: TGTGCCAGCAGCCTGGACAGTTCCTACGAGCAGTACTTC.

The chain has TRBV6-6 and TRBJ2-4; 9 bases agree with TRBD1. Germline-derived CDR1 and CDR2 are MNHNY and SVGAGI (reference sequence). This CDR3 has 14 residues. V was pared by 7 bases and J by 7 bases, with 8 bases of the junction left unmatched. CDR3 bases: TGTGCCAGCAACGACCTTACAGGGGGCAACATTCAGTACTTC. Translating it yields CASNDLTGGNIQYF.

The CDR3 sequence: CSVDRPQGTDTQYF. CDR3 DNA sequence: TGCAGCGTTGACCGGCCCCAGGGCACAGATACGCAGTATTTT. The chain couples TRBV29-1 to TRBJ2-3; D uncertain. There are 14 residues in the CDR3. Germline V gene lookup returns CDR1 SQVTM and CDR2 ANQGSEA. Trimming shortened V by 3 bases and J by 1 base, and 11 bases separated the two germline ends.

The V call is TRBV7-8, the J call TRBJ2-6; 9 nucleotides agree with TRBD1. Germline trimming cut 5 bases from V and 3 bases from J; bases unmatched to any gene: 11. Germline lookup yields CDR1 SGHVS and CDR2 FQNEAQ. The CDR3 totals 18 residues. CDR3: CASSHRPGQGLGANVLTF. CDR3 nucleotides: TGTGCCAGCAGCCACAGACCGGGACAGGGACTTGGGGCCAACGTCCTGACTTTC.

The V call is TRBV7-2, the J call TRBJ1-2; D not resolved. Germline CDR1 reads SGHTA; CDR2 reads FQGNSA. The CDR3 totals 13 residues. The V gene lost 5 bases and the J gene lost 8 bases, with 15 bases spanning the gap. The CDR3 protein is CASSHPSSGGYTF. CDR3 nucleotides: TGTGCCAGCAGCCATCCGAGCAGTGGAGGCTACACCTTC.

The rearrangement links TRBV5-1 to TRBJ1-4; perhaps TRBD1 as D (6 bases). From germline, CDR1 is SGHRS and CDR2 YFSETQ. The CDR3 runs to 16 residues. The ends were cut back, 4 bases at V and 0 bases at J, with 13 bases in the middle. Here the CDR3 reads CASSGLAGATNEKLFF. The DNA of the CDR3 is TGCGCCAGCAGCGGACTCGCAGGGGCAACTAATGAAAAACTGTTTTTT.

V and J are TRBV29-1 and TRBJ1-5; D gene unclear. V lost 3 bases and J lost 2, with 8 bases in between. The CDR3 totals 13 residues. From germline, CDR1 is SQVTM and CDR2 ANQGSEA. For the CDR3, the DNA is TGCAGCGTTGAGGGAGATCGCAATCAGCCCCAGCATTTT. Residues: CSVEGDRNQPQHF.

On this clone: Additional DNA sequences in this sample encode the identical CDR3. V usage is TRBV18 and J usage is TRBJ2-5, with 7 bases lining up with TRBD2. CDR3 length: 13 amino acids. CDR1 is KGHSH and CDR2 is LQKENI in the germline V gene. V lost 4 bases, J lost 5 bases, and 4 bases stayed unmatched. The CDR3 is CASSRTSAETQYF. The CDR3 bases are TGTGCCAGCTCACGTACTAGCGCCGAGACCCAGTACTTC.

This rearrangement joins TRBV2 to TRBJ1-4, with TRBD1 matching 9 bases. CDR3 length equals 15 residues. Per the germline V gene, CDR1 is SNHLY and CDR2 is FYNNEI. V was pared by 6 bases and J by 7 bases, with 9 bases of the junction left unmatched. CDR3 region: CASSHRDRVSEKLFF. The CDR3 bases are TGTGCCAGCAGCCATCGGGACAGGGTCAGTGAAAAACTGTTTTTT.

As concerns this clone: One end of the junction is discordant with germline, which a read error may explain. The chain employs TRBV7-7 and TRBJ2-2, with D unresolved. The CDR3 is 11 amino acids. Germline values: CDR1 SSHAT, CDR2 FNYEAQ (reference sequence). The CDR3 DNA is TGTGCTAGCAGCTTACACGGGGAGCTGTTTTTT. Protein: CASSLHGELFF.

The chain combines TRBV28 with TRBJ2-7, with a weak D call TRBD2 (5 bases). CDR3 size: 15 residues. The germline gives CDR1 MDHEN, CDR2 SYDVKM. V was shortened by 2 bases and J by 0 bases, with 11 bases between the two germline ends. CDR3 bases: TGTGCCAGCAGTTTAAGTGGGAGCCTCTCCTACGAGCAGTACTTC. It encodes CASSLSGSLSYEQYF.

The chain employs TRBV5-4 and TRBJ2-5; a weak D match, TRBD2 (6 bases). CDR1 is SGHNT, CDR2 YYREEE, per germline (reference sequence). The V gene lost 5 bases and the J gene lost 2 bases, with 19 bases spanning the gap. The CDR3 sequence is 16 residues long. CDR3 sequence: CASSLKTGDLQETQYF. The CDR3 nucleotides read TGTGCCAGCAGTCTAAAGACGGGAGATCTGCAAGAGACCCAGTACTTC. Drawing the rest from reference TRBV5-4 and TRBJ2-5, the complete variable domain is ETGVTQSPTHLIKTRGQQVTLRCSSQSGHNTVSWYQQALGQGPQFIFQYYREEENGRGNFPPRFSGLQFPNYSSELNVNALELDDSALYLCASSLKTGDLQETQYFGPGTRLLVL.

The J gene is TRBJ2-2, the V gene TRBV9; 9 nucleotides align to TRBD1. After removal of 0 bases from V and 4 bases from J, the junction contained 16 bases not matched to a gene. The CDR3 is made up of 20 amino acids. Germline CDR1 SGDLS, CDR2 YYNGEE. DNA for the CDR3: TGTGCCAGCAGCGTAGTACCACCTGGTTCCGGGACAGGGCCCACCGGGGAGCTGTTTTTT. It specifies CASSVVPPGSGTGPTGELFF.

The chain couples TRBV15 to TRBJ1-2; D is uncertain. This CDR3 region has 13 residues. Germline V lookup: CDR1 LNHNV, CDR2 YYDKDF (reference sequence). The V gene lost 0 bases and the J gene lost 5 bases, with 7 bases spanning the gap. This CDR3 is CATSRDGWYGYTF. CDR3 bases: TGTGCCACCAGCAGAGATGGATGGTATGGCTACACCTTC.

The V gene is TRBV19, the J gene TRBJ2-6; 11 bases map to TRBD1. Trimming at V came to 2 bases and at J to 0 bases, leaving 3 bases not matched to a gene. From germline, CDR1 is LNHDA and CDR2 SQIVND (reference sequence). The CDR3 is 18 amino acids. CDR3 coding DNA: TGTGCCAGTAGTATATACGGGACAGGGGGCTCTGGGGCCAACGTCCTGACTTTC. Protein sequence: CASSIYGTGGSGANVLTF.

The chain couples TRBV6-6 to TRBJ2-7, with D hard to call. Germline-derived CDR1 and CDR2 are MNHNY and SVGAGI (reference sequence). The CDR3 sequence is 14 residues long. V was clipped by 6 bases and J by 0 bases, with 12 bases between them. The CDR3, as DNA: TGTGCCAGCAGCCCATTTGGGTACTCCTACGAGCAGTACTTC. It encodes CASSPFGYSYEQYF.

The genes are TRBV5-4 and TRBJ1-2; 7 nucleotides agree with TRBD1. V lost 4 bases to trimming and J lost 2 bases; unmatched junction nucleotides: 11. CDR1 is SGHNT and CDR2 is YYREEE in the germline V gene (reference sequence). This CDR3 has 16 amino acids. The CDR3 DNA reads as TGTGCCAGCAGCCAAACACGAGGGGGCCGGAACTATGGCTACACCTTC. Translated, it gives CASSQTRGGRNYGYTF.

The chain links TRBV9 to TRBJ2-2; either TRBD1 or TRBD2 may fit D (6 bases each). CDR1 SGDLS and CDR2 YYNGEE come from the germline V gene. The V and J ends lost 2 bases and 5 bases respectively, with 13 bases between them. The CDR3 spans 15 residues. In nucleotides, the CDR3 is TGTGCCAGCAGCGTTCGAGGGGGAGGAACCGGGGAGCTGTTTTTT. Translation: CASSVRGGGTGELFF.

This chain connects TRBV28 to TRBJ1-1; TRBD1 is a possible D gene (6 bases). Trimming pared 6 bases from V and 8 bases from J, leaving 16 bases between. CDR3 length: 13 residues. Germline V CDR1 and CDR2: MDHEN, SYDVKM. CDR3 region: CASREQGLREAFF. CDR3 bases: TGTGCCAGCAGGGAGCAGGGGCTCCGAGAAGCTTTCTTT.

The chain couples TRBV5-5 to TRBJ2-7; D unclear. Germline assignment: CDR1 SGHKS and CDR2 YYEKEE (reference sequence). The length of the CDR3 is 13 residues. V lost 4 bases and J lost 3, with 11 bases in between. CDR3 in amino acids: CASSADGGYEQYF. CDR3 bases: TGTGCCAGCAGCGCGGACGGTGGCTACGAGCAGTACTTC.

V is TRBV5-1 and J is TRBJ2-3; TRBD1 is a possible D gene (6 bases). V lost 0 bases, J lost 5 bases, and 13 bases lay in between. This CDR3 comprises 15 residues. In germline, CDR1 is SGHRS, CDR2 YFSETQ. DNA of the CDR3: TGCGCCAGCAGCTTGGTAGGGGGAGAGGTAGATACGCAGTATTTT. This encodes CASSLVGGEVDTQYF.

This chain links TRBV30 with TRBJ1-1; D is ambiguous. This CDR3 is built from 13 residues. Germline-derived CDR1 and CDR2 are GTSNPN and SVGIG (reference sequence). V shed 3 bases and J shed 4 bases, with 12 bases lying between them. CDR3 in amino acids: CAWSDPPSTEAFF. As DNA, the CDR3 is TGTGCCTGGAGCGATCCCCCAAGCACTGAAGCTTTCTTT.

V gene TRBV27 combines with J gene TRBJ1-1; unclear D gene. Germline values: CDR1 MNHEY, CDR2 SMNVEV (reference sequence). The CDR3 totals 18 residues. The V gene lost 1 base and the J gene lost 5 bases, with 23 bases spanning the gap. The CDR3 here is CASSLFHLLGGPRTEAFF. The CDR3 DNA follows: TGTGCCAGCAGTTTATTCCATCTACTAGGCGGACCCCGGACTGAAGCTTTCTTT.

This chain uses TRBV18 with TRBJ1-3; D gene unclear. Trimming removed 3 bases at V and 2 bases at J, with 2 bases between. This CDR3 comprises 12 residues. Germline V gives CDR1 KGHSH, CDR2 LQKENI. The CDR3 DNA follows: TGTGCCAGCTCACCTCCTGGAAACACCATATATTTT. Its protein product is CASSPPGNTIYF. Using reference TRBV18 and TRBJ1-3 for the parts outside the CDR3, the full variable domain is NAGVMQNPRHLVRRRGQEARLRCSPMKGHSHVYWYRQLPEEGLKFMVYLQKENIIDESGMPKERFSAEFPKEGPSILRIQQVVRGDSAAYFCASSPPGNTIYFGEGSWLTVV.

The chain couples TRBV15 to TRBJ2-2; 10 bases are shared with TRBD2. The CDR3 sequence is 17 residues long. V shed 2 bases and J 4 bases; nucleotides not matched to a gene: 7. CDR1 is LNHNV, CDR2 YYDKDF, per germline (reference sequence). CDR3: CATSRSGTSAATGELFF. In nucleotides, the CDR3 is TGTGCCACCAGCAGATCCGGGACTAGCGCCGCCACCGGGGAGCTGTTTTTT.

The chain has TRBV2 and TRBJ1-6; D gene uncertain. The CDR3 is made up of 15 amino acids. V lost 1 base to trimming and J lost 8 bases, with 12 bases between them. The V gene's germline CDR1 is SNHLY and CDR2 FYNNEI. The CDR3 protein is CASSEVARGYSPLHF. CDR3 bases: TGTGCCAGCAGTGAAGTTGCTCGTGGGTATTCACCCCTCCACTTT.

The chain couples TRBV28 to TRBJ1-2; D remains ambiguous. CDR3 length equals 14 residues. The germline V gene has CDR1 MDHEN and CDR2 SYDVKM. The V gene lost 6 bases and the J gene lost 2 bases, with 13 bases spanning the gap. The CDR3 sequence: CASRSRGRNYGYTF. The CDR3 DNA sequence: TGTGCCAGCAGGTCTCGAGGGCGGAACTATGGCTACACCTTC.

The J gene is TRBJ2-3, the V gene TRBV6-5; no reliable D call. The V gene's germline CDR1 is MNHEY and CDR2 SVGAGI. Trimming pared 6 bases from V and 7 bases from J, leaving 14 bases between. CDR3 size: 13 residues. The CDR3 loop is CASSPSLRNTQYF. DNA for the CDR3: TGTGCCAGCAGCCCCTCGTTGCGAAATACGCAGTATTTT.

The rearrangement uses TRBV15 and TRBJ2-1; maybe TRBD2 (6 bases). Per germline, CDR1 LNHNV and CDR2 YYDKDF (reference sequence). The CDR3 is 15 residues long. The ends were cut back, 5 bases at V and 6 bases at J, with 17 bases in the middle. In DNA, the CDR3 is TGTGCCACCAGCTTTCACGGGACTCTCGGCAATGAGCAGTTCTTC. This encodes CATSFHGTLGNEQFF. The full variable domain, in which reference TRBV15 and TRBJ2-1 provide the parts outside the CDR3, is DAMVIQNPRYQVTQFGKPVTLSCSQTLNHNVMYWYQQKSSQAPKLLFHYYDKDFNNEADTPDNFQSRRPNTSFCFLDIRSPGLGDTAMYLCATSFHGTLGNEQFFGPGTRLTVL.